What follows are 19 T cell receptor beta chains derived from one specimen sequenced in a study of OX40 agonist ivuxolimab in advanced cancers. TCRdb keeps only in-frame clones here, not all; method: immunoSEQ multiplex PCR. The sample holds some 140,000 clones, approximately 94% seen once. The input for sequencing was CD4+ or CD8+ T cells sorted from blood, taken in a trial of the OX40 agonist ivuxolimab. All receptors derive from an adult with an advanced solid tumor such as melanoma, head and neck, liver or kidney cancer.

V and J are TRBV7-2 and TRBJ2-1; 7 bases align to TRBD2. The junction had 4 bases not matched to a gene; V was cut back by 2 bases and J by 0 bases. The length of the CDR3 is 16 residues. Germline CDR1 and CDR2: SGHTA and FQGNSA. As DNA, the CDR3 is TGTGCCAGCAGCTTACTTGGCGGGAGCTCCTACAATGAGCAGTTCTTC. Protein product: CASSLLGGSSYNEQFF.

A single count supports this clone. The J gene is TRBJ2-5, the V gene TRBV9, with 7 bases aligning to TRBD2. V shed 4 bases, J shed 5 bases, and the junction held 5 bases outside the gene matches. In germline, CDR1 is SGDLS, CDR2 YYNGEE. This CDR3 region has 13 residues. CDR3 in DNA: TGTGCCAGCAGCCAAGCGGGGTCGGAGACCCAGTACTTC. This codes for CASSQAGSETQYF.

The V gene is TRBV20-1, the J gene TRBJ2-1; D gene unclear. V was pared by 5 bases and J by 6 bases, with 5 bases between. The CDR3 is 10 residues long. Germline CDR1 and CDR2: DFQATT and SNEGSKA (reference sequence). CDR3 DNA sequence: TGCAGTGCTTGGAGCAATGAGCAGTTCTTC. Translated: CSAWSNEQFF.

The gene calls are TRBV7-2 and TRBJ2-3, with 12 positions matching TRBD2. V shed 0 bases, J shed 1 base, and the junction held 8 bases outside the gene matches. CDR1 is SGHTA and CDR2 is FQGNSA in the germline V gene. The CDR3 loop spans 19 amino acids. In DNA form, the CDR3 reads TGTGCCAGCAGCTTAGCACTAGCGGGAGGCAGTCATGGCACAGATACGCAGTATTTT. Translating it yields CASSLALAGGSHGTDTQYF.

This clone was detected once. The V call is TRBV28, the J call TRBJ1-2, with TRBD1 identical over 10 bases. J lost 6 bases, V lost 6 bases, and 10 bases had no gene match. CDR1 is MDHEN and CDR2 is SYDVKM in the germline V gene. The CDR3 sequence is 15 residues long. The CDR3 nucleotides read TGTGCCAGCAGGCCACCGACAGGGGGCGTAGATGGCTACACCTTC. This gives the protein CASRPPTGGVDGYTF.

V is TRBV6-4 and J is TRBJ1-6; D possibly corresponds to TRBD1 (5 bases). Trimming removed 6 bases from V and 6 bases from J, with 15 bases in between. From germline, CDR1 is MRHNA and CDR2 SNTAGT. This CDR3 has 15 residues. The CDR3 DNA is TGTGCCAGCAGAGACACGGCGGGGCGTAATTCACCCCTCCACTTT. It specifies CASRDTAGRNSPLHF.

The V call is TRBV6-5, the J call TRBJ2-5; 7 positions agree with TRBD2. The DNA matches TRBJ2-7 better at its end, which makes the J call doubtful. The germline V gene encodes CDR1 MNHEY and CDR2 SVGAGI. The CDR3 spans 14 residues. CDR3: CASSYSGTGNEQYF. DNA for the CDR3: TGTGCCAGCAGTTACAGCGGGACGGGGAACGAGCAGTACTTC.

This chain uses TRBV6-6 with TRBJ1-5; TRBD1 agrees at 7 bases. V shed 7 bases and J 1 base; nucleotides not matched to a gene: 7. Germline loops: CDR1 MNHNY, CDR2 SVGAGI (reference sequence). The CDR3 covers 15 residues. The CDR3 DNA is TGTGCCAGCAAACCGGTGACAGGGAGCAATCAGCCCCAGCATTTT. Its protein product is CASKPVTGSNQPQHF.

As DNA, the CDR3 is TGTGCCAGCAGTCGTAGGACAGGGTTGGCGCATGTCACAGATACGCAGTATTTT. Residues: CASSRRTGLAHVTDTQYF. The genes are TRBV5-4 and TRBJ2-3, with 8 bases lining up with TRBD1. The CDR3 spans 18 residues. The ends lost 5 bases at V and 2 bases at J; junction bases unmatched: 16. CDR1 and CDR2 (germline): SGHNT, YYREEE (reference sequence).

This chain links TRBV5-8 with TRBJ1-2; D gene ambiguous. V was pared by 0 bases and J by 8 bases, with 14 bases between. This CDR3 spans 14 amino acids. The germline V gene has CDR1 SGHTS and CDR2 YDEGEE. CDR3 loop: CASSLARGPRGYTF. CDR3 in DNA: TGTGCCAGCAGCTTGGCCCGAGGTCCCCGGGGCTACACCTTC.

V usage is TRBV5-4 and J usage is TRBJ2-3, with 7 bases matching TRBD2. V shed 0 bases, J shed 1 base, and the junction held 2 bases outside the gene matches. The V gene's germline CDR1 is SGHNT and CDR2 YYREEE (reference sequence). The CDR3 consists of 15 residues. CDR3 nucleotide sequence: TGTGCCAGCAGCTTGGGACTAGCCCGCACAGATACGCAGTATTTT. Translating it yields CASSLGLARTDTQYF.

The chain carries TRBV6-5 and TRBJ1-2, with 10 bases that match TRBD1. The V and J ends lost 7 bases and 4 bases, in that order; junction bases with no gene match: 9. The germline V gene has CDR1 MNHEY and CDR2 SVGAGI. The CDR3 is made up of 15 amino acids. CDR3 amino acids: CASTFRDRGVYGYTF. The CDR3 DNA sequence: TGTGCCAGCACTTTCCGGGACAGGGGAGTCTATGGCTACACCTTC.

This clone was seen more than once but under ten times. The chain has TRBV5-1 and TRBJ1-4; 9 positions agree with TRBD1. The germline CDR1 and CDR2 sequences are SGHRS and YFSETQ. The V segment lost 4 bases and the J segment 8 bases; nucleotides outside the gene matches: 6. The CDR3 has 14 amino acids. CDR3 sequence: CASSEGQGREKLFF. CDR3 bases: TGCGCCAGCAGCGAAGGACAGGGGAGGGAAAAACTGTTTTTT.

The chain is built from TRBV4-2 and TRBJ2-3; 7 nucleotides line up with TRBD2. V gave up 0 bases and J gave up 2 bases; unmatched junction bases: 8. The CDR3 is 17 amino acids. Germline V gene data show CDR1 as LGHNA and CDR2 as YNFKEQ. CDR3: CASSQDLRAGNTDTQYF. The CDR3 DNA reads as TGTGCCAGCAGCCAAGATCTTCGAGCGGGGAACACAGATACGCAGTATTTT.

The V gene is TRBV19, the J gene TRBJ1-2; tentatively, D is TRBD1 (5 bases). The CDR3 is 14 residues long. V lost 6 bases and J lost 2, with 13 bases in between. Germline lookup yields CDR1 LNHDA and CDR2 SQIVND (reference sequence). CDR3 bases: TGTGCCAGTAGCCCTGGGACGGGGAACTATGGCTACACCTTC. Protein product: CASSPGTGNYGYTF.

DNA of the CDR3: TGCGCCAGCAGCCAATCGCGGGGGCGTGCTGAAGCTTTCTTT. Translated, it gives CASSQSRGRAEAFF. The rearrangement links TRBV4-1 to TRBJ1-1; D is possibly TRBD1 (6 bases). Germline CDR1 is MGHRA and CDR2 is YSYEKL. Trimming left V 2 bases short and J 6 bases short, with 13 bases between. The CDR3 sequence is 14 residues long.

The J gene is TRBJ1-2, the V gene TRBV28; the D gene is possibly TRBD1 (5 bases). The CDR3 spans 14 residues. V lost 5 bases, J lost 7 bases, and 17 bases lay in between. Germline values: CDR1 MDHEN, CDR2 SYDVKM. CDR3 nucleotide sequence: TGTGCCAGCAGTCTTCACCGACAGTCTCGTGGCTACACCTTC. This sequence encodes CASSLHRQSRGYTF.

This clone showed up just once. The CDR3 sequence: CASSVDPGAEGGYTF. The DNA of the CDR3 is TGTGCCAGCAGCGTAGATCCGGGGGCGGAGGGAGGCTACACCTTC. This chain joins TRBV9 and TRBJ1-2; TRBD1 is a possible D gene (6 bases). The length of the CDR3 is 15 residues. Between the trimmed V and J ends, which lost 0 bases and 8 bases, there was a span of 17 bases. In germline, CDR1 is SGDLS, CDR2 YYNGEE.

The chain uses TRBV7-9 and TRBJ2-1, with D possibly TRBD2 on 6 matching bases. The germline V gene encodes CDR1 SEHNR and CDR2 FQNEAQ (reference sequence). The CDR3 loop spans 14 amino acids. V was pared by 1 base and J by 13 bases, with 17 bases between. The chain's CDR3 is CASSLEVFSGAQFF. Written as DNA, the CDR3 is TGTGCCAGCAGCTTAGAGGTTTTTAGCGGAGCCCAGTTCTTC.